This TCR beta chain was obtained from a study of OX40 agonist ivuxolimab in advanced cancers. Produced via immunoSEQ multiplex PCR; TCRdb's table is partial and in-frame only. The repertoire includes 30,000 to 40,000 clones, nearly 85% of them detected once, and 21% sits in the top ten. Germline values: CDR1 SQVTM, CDR2 ANQGSEA. Trimming stripped 7 bases from V and 7 bases from J, with 22 bases between. This CDR3 region has 14 residues. This clone was recorded once. Its antigen is unknown. The investigators sampled blood at baseline, at cycle 4 day 1, and at cycle 7 day 1. Study results and limitations: At 0.1 to 3.0 mg/kg and by week 6, CD4+ and CD8+ T cells in the blood had expanded clonally. Researchers report that CD8+ T cells had, on average, more expanded clones than CD4+. It was also the case that some nonresponders had low normalized T-cell clonal expansion.

The clonotype originates from an adult with an advanced solid tumor such as melanoma, head and neck, liver or kidney cancer. This specimen was CD4+ or CD8+ T cells sorted from blood, taken in a trial of the OX40 agonist ivuxolimab. The chain has TRBV29-1 and TRBJ2-5, with D perhaps matching TRBD1 or TRBD2 (5 bases each). CDR3 sequence: CSAIRDPPIGTQYF. In DNA form, the CDR3 reads TGCAGCGCGATACGGGACCCTCCGATTGGGACCCAGTACTTC.